This TCR beta chain was retrieved from a study of CD8+ T cells in alopecia areata listed by TCRdb under 2018. The study in broad terms: The treated patients, all with moderate-to-severe alopecia areata, were enrolled in an open-label pilot trial of oral tofacitinib given at 5 to 10 mg twice daily. Tofacitinib was administered for 6 to 18 months, and 6 months of follow-up off drug were then conducted to assess delayed response and recurrence. For the treated patients, the SALT score, which quantifies what percentage of scalp surface area is affected, served as the measure of disease severity. To study T cell clonal expansion in alopecia areata, the researchers applied high-throughput TCRbeta sequencing to both the C3H/HeJ mouse model and human patients. In humans, TCRbeta sequencing was performed on scalp tissue and on sorted CD4+ and CD8+ peripheral blood T cells from healthy controls and from patients with patchy or totalis/universalis alopecia areata. Patients on tofacitinib were biopsied at baseline and after 4 and 24 weeks of treatment, and several of the patients also had a later scalp biopsy. Scalp clonality was compared across normal scalp (n=4), patchy alopecia areata scalp (n=8), and alopecia totalis/universalis scalp (n=8). RNA was extracted with the PAXgene miRNA kit for fixed scalp, the miRNeasy kit for PBMCs, and the RNeasy kit for mouse skin. TCRbeta CDR3 regions were amplified by immunoSEQ multiplex PCR with 35 Vbeta forward and 13 Jbeta reverse primers.

General findings and caveats noted by the study authors: Because the treated cohort was small and had just a single nonresponder, larger studies are needed to establish links between baseline CD8+ expansion and response. Many expanded lesional clones persisted in scalp and blood during tofacitinib treatment, which may partly explain relapse after stopping treatment. Shared TCR sequences between patients were less evident than in mice, which may be partly attributable to HLA diversity in the patient population. Higher clonality and more expanded CD8+ clones were observed in lesional scalp than in normal scalp, particularly in alopecia totalis/universalis, a finding suggestive of antigenic drive. Unlike mouse skin, which is dominated by gammadelta T cells, normal human skin has resident alphabeta T cells that are also sequenced, and this complicates analysis of the scalp TCR repertoire. Scalp clonality and the number of expanded CD8+ clones among the top 100 scalp clones were significantly decreased by tofacitinib.

The CDR3 holds 14 amino acids from the cysteine to the phenylalanine. The retained sequence is limited to the CDR3, 42 bases, with the frame set at the first base. V loses 4 bases of germline sequence and J loses 0 bases, and the interval between the two ends is 12 bases. The germline V gene provides CDR1 SQVTM and CDR2 ANQGSEA. About this clone: This receptor's antigen is unknown. Base-call qualities are not available, and no considerably larger clone is one nucleotide away.

Explained via the paper, the time point label denotes: less than 25 weeks on oral tofacitinib. According to the study, the label for this sample's treatment or condition signals: oral pan-JAK inhibitor, 5-10 mg twice daily. Lesional scalp punch biopsies and peripheral blood were obtained from alopecia areata patients. PBMCs were isolated by density centrifugation and stained for CD3, CD4 and CD8, after which CD4+ and CD8+ T cells were sorted on a FACSAria. Libraries were prepared through the immunoSEQ multiplex PCR assay. RNA was extracted from all samples and reverse transcribed into cDNA as template for TCR sequencing. SuperScript III was used for first-strand cDNA synthesis, primed with a 2:1 mix of oligo-dT and random hexamers. A synthetic immune receptor repertoire was used to assess amplification bias, and residual bias was removed computationally. On the authors' methods: Raw reads were preprocessed to remove errors, and CDR3 was defined by IMGT conventions from the conserved cysteine to phenylalanine. Clonality was calculated as 1 minus Shannon entropy normalized by log2 of the number of productive unique TCRs. Whether each scalp clone was CD4 or CD8 was inferred by checking scalp TCRbeta sequences against the CD4 and CD8 repertoires from sorted blood. Entries here come from immuneACCESS through TCRdb and include only in-frame sequences with V and J called. Some clones fail to appear in such tables; in the studies checked, an unresolved V gene covers under half of the shortfall, and the cause of the remainder is unknown. V and J calls plus clone size are reproduced from that table; the DNA served to infer D and trimming. The sample table lists approximately 280,000 clones, 58% of them with a count of one. More than 1.5% of the sample comes from the top ten.

Here the sequenced sample was CD4+ T cells sorted from blood, taken at week 24, from a patient treated with tofacitinib. The receptor was isolated from a human donor with alopecia areata. The chain couples TRBV29-1 to TRBJ1-2; a weak D assignment points to TRBD1 (6 bases agree). The CDR3 region reads CSVGGGGPNYGYTF. The sequenced DNA is TGCAGCGTTGGAGGAGGGGGTCCTAACTATGGCTACACCTTC.